These 2 T cell receptor beta chains were all obtained from the same sample, sequenced in a study of T cell responses to AZD1222 COVID-19 vaccine (dated by TCRdb to about 2021). The intended sense of this specimen's time point label: about 28 days (+/-7) after the second vaccine dose. Library preparation employed the immunoSEQ multiplex PCR assay. The immuneACCESS repertoire file appears here via TCRdb, limited to in-frame rearrangements. These files lack a portion of the clones; in checked studies, under half of the deficit traces to unresolved V genes, and the cause of the others is not known. The sample includes 90,000 to 95,000 clones, with 88% observed a single time. Around 10% of the sample belongs to the ten largest clones. Here the sequenced sample was peripheral blood, taken 28 days after the second AZD1222 dose. These receptors all come from an adult who received the AZD1222 COVID-19 vaccine.

V is TRBV18 and J is TRBJ2-3, with D hard to call. V was shortened by 4 bases and J by 4 bases, with 6 bases between the two germline ends. The CDR3 loop spans 12 amino acids. Germline CDR1 reads KGHSH; CDR2 reads LQKENI. The CDR3: CASSRSADTQYF. Here the CDR3 DNA reads TGTGCCAGCTCACGATCCGCAGATACGCAGTATTTT.

The chain joins TRBV6-2 or TRBV6-3 to TRBJ2-6; the D is unclear. Trimming stripped 0 bases from V and 0 bases from J, with 3 bases between. The CDR3 runs 15 residues. Germline-derived CDR1 and CDR2 are MNHEY and SVGEGT. The CDR3 DNA follows: TGTGCCAGCAGTTACTCGGACTCTGGGGCCAACGTCCTGACTTTC. It translates to CASSYSDSGANVLTF.